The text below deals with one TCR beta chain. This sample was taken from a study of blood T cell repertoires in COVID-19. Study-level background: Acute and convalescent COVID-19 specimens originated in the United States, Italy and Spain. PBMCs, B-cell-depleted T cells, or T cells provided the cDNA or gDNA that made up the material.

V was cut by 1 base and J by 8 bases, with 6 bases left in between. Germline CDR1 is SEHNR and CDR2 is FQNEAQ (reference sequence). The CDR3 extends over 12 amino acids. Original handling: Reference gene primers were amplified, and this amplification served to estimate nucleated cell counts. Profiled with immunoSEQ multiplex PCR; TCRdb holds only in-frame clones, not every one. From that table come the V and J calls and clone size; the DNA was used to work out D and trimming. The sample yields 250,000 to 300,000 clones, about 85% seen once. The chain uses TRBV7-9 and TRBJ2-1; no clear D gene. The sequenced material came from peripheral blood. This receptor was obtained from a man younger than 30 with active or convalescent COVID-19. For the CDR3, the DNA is TGTGCCAGCAGCTTAGGGGCCGATGAGCAGTTCTTC. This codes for CASSLGADEQFF.